This T cell receptor (beta chain) was captured by sequencing in a study of low-dose radiotherapy and immunotherapy resistance in tumors. About the study: Cohort 1 received 0.5 Gy per fraction every 2 weeks, totaling 6.5 Gy. Each patient took aspirin at a dose of 300 mg by mouth once daily over the course of four cycles, with dosing beginning on cycle 1 day 1.

The CDR3 runs to 18 residues. The sample's time point: before trial treatment. Remarks on this clonotype: Since a far larger clone is one base different, this is likely a read error.

TRAV- and TRBV-specific primers primed first-strand cDNA, covering alpha and beta chains. TCRs were amplified for around 21 PCR cycles with a constant-region primer and V-primer adapter. MiXCR, applied by TCRdb to the reads, yields one record per CDR3 protein. Found here are around 64,000 distinct CDR3 sequences, around 27% of them singletons; the top ten hold 5.5% to 8%. The chain employs TRBV1 and TRBJ2-1; TRBD1 is taken as the D call from the table, unchecked against the DNA. TRBV1 is a known pseudogene. The sequence was collected from a male donor with rectosigmoid adenocarcinoma. Sequencing was performed on PBMCs, taken before treatment. The CDR3, as DNA: TGTGCCAGCAGCCAAGCCCCAGTCGGACAGGGGCTTGCCAAAGAGCAGTTCTTC. Its protein product is CASSQAPVGQGLAKEQFF.